This T cell receptor beta chain was obtained from a study of cytomegalovirus exposure and HLA in healthy donors. The study's findings and limits: It was around 160 TCR beta chains that were listed as cytomegalovirus-associated.

In the PCR, 60 Vbeta and 13 Jbeta primers were used. Using immunoSEQ multiplex PCR, the repertoire was profiled, and TCRdb retains in-frame clones only, with some absent. The sample lists about 160,000 clones, roughly 79% occurring once. The CDR3 is 15 amino acids. The germline CDR1 and CDR2 sequences are SGHTA and FQGNSA. Trimming removed 2 bases from V and 4 bases from J, with 15 bases in between. A note on this clone: Its antigen is not known.

This receptor was taken from a middle-aged man in good health and CMV-seronegative. The sample taken for sequencing was PBMCs. The chain couples TRBV7-2 to TRBJ2-7; possible D gene TRBD1, 5 bases. This CDR3 reads CASSLSPLGLYEQYF. CDR3 coding DNA: TGTGCCAGCAGCTTAAGCCCTCTGGGGCTGTACGAGCAGTACTTC.